This TCR beta chain emerged from a study of T cells after yellow fever vaccination. For the study at large: SMART-Seq v4 Ultra Low Input served to prepare low-cell-number fractions. Broader study findings: Peaking faster, on day 5 versus 15, the secondary response was nonetheless weaker. At under 98% for CD4 and about 91% for CD8, most primary-vaccination clones showed up again after the booster.

Production of TCR cDNA was by 5'RACE template switching, which also added a universal primer site and UMIs. TCRdb re-called the 5' RACE reads with MiXCR, one entry per CDR3 protein. The sample holds 340,000 or so distinct CDR3 sequences, approximately 13% seen once. The CDR3 totals 15 residues. Germline CDR1 SGHRS, CDR2 YFSETQ. With 0 bases removed from V and 2 bases from J, the gap between germline ends came to 10 bases. This clonotype showed up many times. No antigen is known for it. This sequence joins TRBV5-1 and TRBJ2-3; TRBD1 might be the D (5 bases). This clonotype was sampled from a young man who received the YFV17D yellow fever vaccine. Sequences were derived from CD4+ T cells sorted from PBMCs, sampled 15 days after the yellow fever booster vaccination. The CDR3 DNA sequence: TGCGCCAGCAGCTTGGAGGGGCGCATCACAGATACGCAGTATTTT. This sequence encodes CASSLEGRITDTQYF.